This T cell receptor (beta chain) was profiled in a study of blood T cell repertoires in COVID-19. About the study: Samples came from the United States, Italy and Spain, spanning acute and convalescent COVID-19. PBMCs, B-cell-depleted T cells, or T cells provided the cDNA or gDNA that made up the material.

Assay used: immunoSEQ multiplex PCR; TCRdb lists only in-frame clones, some missing. Counted here are 150,000 or so clones, 84% occurring once; the ten biggest clones make up about 5.8%. Categorization into cohorts depended on clinical history that participants reported. A COVID-19 case had been met by exposed participants during the 2 weeks before study entry. The specimen sequenced was PBMCs or T cells enriched from blood (not recorded which). The clonotype was recovered from a woman between 50 and 59 years old who had been exposed to COVID-19.

CDR3 nucleotides: TGTGCCAGTAGTCTCGACAGGGCCCAGCATTTT. Amino acid sequence: CASSLDRAQHF. The chain has TRBV19 and TRBJ1-5, with 7 bases matching TRBD1. The CDR3 runs to 11 residues. The trim removed 5 bases at V and 11 bases at J, leaving 3 bases unmatched. Germline V CDR1 and CDR2: LNHDA, SQIVND (reference sequence).